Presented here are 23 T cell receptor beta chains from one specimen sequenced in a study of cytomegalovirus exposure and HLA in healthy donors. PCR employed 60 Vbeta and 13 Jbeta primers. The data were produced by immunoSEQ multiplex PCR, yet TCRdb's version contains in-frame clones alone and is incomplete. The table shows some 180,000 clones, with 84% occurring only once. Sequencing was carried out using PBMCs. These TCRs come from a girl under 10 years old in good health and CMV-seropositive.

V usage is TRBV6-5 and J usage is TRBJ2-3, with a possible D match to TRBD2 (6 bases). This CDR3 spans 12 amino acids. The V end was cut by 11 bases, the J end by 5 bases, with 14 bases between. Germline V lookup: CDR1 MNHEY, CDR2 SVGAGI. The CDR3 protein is CAGRTMGDTQYF. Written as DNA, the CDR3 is TGTGCCGGACGGACTATGGGAGATACGCAGTATTTT.

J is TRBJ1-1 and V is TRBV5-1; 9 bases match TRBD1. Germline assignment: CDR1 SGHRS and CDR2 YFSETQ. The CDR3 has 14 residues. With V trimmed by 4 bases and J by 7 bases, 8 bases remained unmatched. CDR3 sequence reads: CASSAVGQGSEAFF. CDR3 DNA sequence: TGCGCCAGCAGCGCGGTGGGACAGGGAAGTGAAGCTTTCTTT.

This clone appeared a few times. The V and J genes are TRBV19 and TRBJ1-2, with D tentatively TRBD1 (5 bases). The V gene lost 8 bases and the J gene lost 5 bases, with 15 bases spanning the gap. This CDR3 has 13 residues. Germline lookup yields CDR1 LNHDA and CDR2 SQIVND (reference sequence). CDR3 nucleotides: TGTGCCAGTTATAGCGGGGGAGGGTATGGCTACACCTTC. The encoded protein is CASYSGGGYGYTF.

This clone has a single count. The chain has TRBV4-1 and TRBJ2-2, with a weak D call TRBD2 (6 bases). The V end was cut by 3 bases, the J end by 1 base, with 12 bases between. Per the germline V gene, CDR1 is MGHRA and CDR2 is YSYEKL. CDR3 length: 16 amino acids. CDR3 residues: CASSQWEAVNTGELFF. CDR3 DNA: TGCGCCAGCAGCCAGTGGGAGGCAGTGAACACCGGGGAGCTGTTTTTT.

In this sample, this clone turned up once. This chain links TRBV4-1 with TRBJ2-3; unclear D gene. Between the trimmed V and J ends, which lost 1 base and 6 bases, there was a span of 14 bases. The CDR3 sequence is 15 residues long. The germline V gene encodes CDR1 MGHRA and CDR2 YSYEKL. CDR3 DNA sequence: TGCGCCAGCAGCCAAGGACCAGGCCCTTCCGATACGCAGTATTTT. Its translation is CASSQGPGPSDTQYF.

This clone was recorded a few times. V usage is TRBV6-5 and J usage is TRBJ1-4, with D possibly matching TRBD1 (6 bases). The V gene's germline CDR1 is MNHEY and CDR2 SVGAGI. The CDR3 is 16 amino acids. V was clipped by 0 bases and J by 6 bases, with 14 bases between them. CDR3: CASSYSGGDRDEKLFF. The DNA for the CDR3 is TGTGCCAGCAGTTACTCTGGGGGCGACAGAGATGAAAAACTGTTTTTT.

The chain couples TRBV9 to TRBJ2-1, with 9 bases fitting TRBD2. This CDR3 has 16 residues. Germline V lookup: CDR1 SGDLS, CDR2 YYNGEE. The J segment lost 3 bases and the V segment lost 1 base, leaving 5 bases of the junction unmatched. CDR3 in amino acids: CASSVFGGGDYNEQFF. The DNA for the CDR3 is TGTGCCAGCAGCGTATTCGGCGGGGGGGACTACAATGAGCAGTTCTTC.

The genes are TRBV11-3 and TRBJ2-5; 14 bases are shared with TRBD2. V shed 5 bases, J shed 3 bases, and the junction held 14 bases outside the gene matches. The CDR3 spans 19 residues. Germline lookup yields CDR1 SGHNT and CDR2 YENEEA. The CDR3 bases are TGTGCCAGCAGCCGTTACCCCGGGACTAGCGGGAGTGGAGAAGAGACCCAGTACTTC. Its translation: CASSRYPGTSGSGEETQYF.

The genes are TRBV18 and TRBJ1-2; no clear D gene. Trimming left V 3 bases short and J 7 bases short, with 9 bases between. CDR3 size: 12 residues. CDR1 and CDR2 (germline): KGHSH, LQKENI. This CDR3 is CASSPQMSGYTF. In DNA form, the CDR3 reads TGTGCCAGCTCACCGCAGATGTCTGGCTACACCTTC. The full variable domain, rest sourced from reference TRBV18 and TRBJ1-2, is NAGVMQNPRHLVRRRGQEARLRCSPMKGHSHVYWYRQLPEEGLKFMVYLQKENIIDESGMPKERFSAEFPKEGPSILRIQQVVRGDSAAYFCASSPQMSGYTFGSGTRLTVV.

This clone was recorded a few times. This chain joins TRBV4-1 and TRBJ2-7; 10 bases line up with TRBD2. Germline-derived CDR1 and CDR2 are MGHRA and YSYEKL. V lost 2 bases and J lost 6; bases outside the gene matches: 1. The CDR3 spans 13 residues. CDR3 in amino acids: CASSQLAGAEQYF. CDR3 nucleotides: TGCGCCAGCAGCCAACTAGCGGGAGCCGAGCAGTACTTC.

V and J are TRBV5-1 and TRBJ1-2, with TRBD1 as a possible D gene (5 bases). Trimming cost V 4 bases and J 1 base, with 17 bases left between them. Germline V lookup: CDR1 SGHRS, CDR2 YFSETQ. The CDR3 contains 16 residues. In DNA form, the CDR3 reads TGCGCCAGCAGCCCAAGTACAGGACCTATTAACTATGGCTACACCTTC. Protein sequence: CASSPSTGPINYGYTF.

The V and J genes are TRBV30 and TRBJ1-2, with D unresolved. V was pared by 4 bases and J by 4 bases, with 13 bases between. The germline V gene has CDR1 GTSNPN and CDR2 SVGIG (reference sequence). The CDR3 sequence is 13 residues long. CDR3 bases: TGTGCCTGGATTTCGAACAGACCCTATGGCTACACCTTC. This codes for CAWISNRPYGYTF.

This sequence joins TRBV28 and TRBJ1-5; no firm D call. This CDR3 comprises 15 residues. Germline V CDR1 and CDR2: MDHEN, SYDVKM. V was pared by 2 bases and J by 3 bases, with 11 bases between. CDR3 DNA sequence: TGTGCCAGCAGTTTAGCGGGCAGTCTCAATCAGCCCCAGCATTTT. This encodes CASSLAGSLNQPQHF. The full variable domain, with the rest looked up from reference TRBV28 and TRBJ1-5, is DVKVTQSSRYLVKRTGEKVFLECVQDMDHENMFWYRQDPGLGLRLIYFSYDVKMKEKGDIPEGYSVSREKKERFSLILESASTNQTSMYLCASSLAGSLNQPQHFGDGTRLSIL.

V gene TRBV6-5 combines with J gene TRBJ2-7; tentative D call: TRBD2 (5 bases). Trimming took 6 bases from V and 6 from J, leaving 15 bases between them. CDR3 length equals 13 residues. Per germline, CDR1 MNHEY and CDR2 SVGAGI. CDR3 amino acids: CASRTSTSREQYF. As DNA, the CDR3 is TGTGCCAGCAGGACCTCAACTAGTCGCGAGCAGTACTTC.

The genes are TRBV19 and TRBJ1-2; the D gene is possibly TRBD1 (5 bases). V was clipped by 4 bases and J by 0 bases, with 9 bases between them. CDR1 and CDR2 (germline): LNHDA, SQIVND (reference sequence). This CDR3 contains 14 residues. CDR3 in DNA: TGTGCCAGTAGTACCAGGGCAGCTAACTATGGCTACACCTTC. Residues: CASSTRAANYGYTF. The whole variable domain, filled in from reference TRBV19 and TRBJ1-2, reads DGGITQSPKYLFRKEGQNVTLSCEQNLNHDAMYWYRQDPGQGLRLIYYSQIVNDFQKGDIAEGYSVSREKKESFPLTVTSAQKNPTAFYLCASSTRAANYGYTFGSGTRLTVV.

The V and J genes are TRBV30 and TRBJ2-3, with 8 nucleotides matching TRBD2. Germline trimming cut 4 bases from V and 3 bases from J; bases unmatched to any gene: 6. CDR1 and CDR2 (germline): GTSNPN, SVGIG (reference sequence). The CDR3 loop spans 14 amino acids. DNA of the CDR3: TGTGCCTGGATGGCGGGGGGCGGTACAGATACGCAGTATTTT. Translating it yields CAWMAGGGTDTQYF.

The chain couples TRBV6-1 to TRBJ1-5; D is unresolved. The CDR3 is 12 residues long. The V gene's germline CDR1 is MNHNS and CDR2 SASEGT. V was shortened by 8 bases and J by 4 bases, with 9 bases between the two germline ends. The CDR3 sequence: CASRGSNQPQHF. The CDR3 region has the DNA TGTGCCAGCCGAGGGAGTAATCAGCCCCAGCATTTT.

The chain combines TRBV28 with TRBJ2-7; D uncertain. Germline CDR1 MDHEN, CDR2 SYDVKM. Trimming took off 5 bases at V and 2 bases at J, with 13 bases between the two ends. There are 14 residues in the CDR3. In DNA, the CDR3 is TGTGCCAGCAGTCCCGCCCCTCCAGCCTACGAGCAGTACTTC. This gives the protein CASSPAPPAYEQYF. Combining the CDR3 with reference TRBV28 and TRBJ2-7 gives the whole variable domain DVKVTQSSRYLVKRTGEKVFLECVQDMDHENMFWYRQDPGLGLRLIYFSYDVKMKEKGDIPEGYSVSREKKERFSLILESASTNQTSMYLCASSPAPPAYEQYFGPGTRLTVT.

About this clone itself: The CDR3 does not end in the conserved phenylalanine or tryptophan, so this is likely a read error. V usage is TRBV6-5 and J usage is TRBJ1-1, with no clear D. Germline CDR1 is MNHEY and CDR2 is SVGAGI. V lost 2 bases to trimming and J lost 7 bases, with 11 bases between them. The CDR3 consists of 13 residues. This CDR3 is CASSYPGGSEAFL. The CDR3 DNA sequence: TGTGCCAGCAGTTACCCGGGTGGCAGTGAAGCTTTCCTT.

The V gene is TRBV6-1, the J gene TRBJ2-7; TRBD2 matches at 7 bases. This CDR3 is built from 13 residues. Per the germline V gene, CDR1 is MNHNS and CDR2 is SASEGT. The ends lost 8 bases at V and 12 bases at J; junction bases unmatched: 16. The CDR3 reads CASPEGRAGNRYF. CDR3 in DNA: TGTGCCAGCCCCGAAGGGAGGGCAGGGAACAGGTACTTC.

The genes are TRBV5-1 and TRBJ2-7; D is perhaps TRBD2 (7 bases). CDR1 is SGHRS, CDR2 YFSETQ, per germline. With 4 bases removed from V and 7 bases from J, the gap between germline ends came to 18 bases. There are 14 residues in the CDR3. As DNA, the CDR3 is TGCGCCAGCAGCGTAGTGGGGGGGCCAGGGGAGCAGTACTTC. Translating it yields CASSVVGGPGEQYF. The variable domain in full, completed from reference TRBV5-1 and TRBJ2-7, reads KAGVTQTPRYLIKTRGQQVTLSCSPISGHRSVSWYQQTPGQGLQFLFEYFSETQRNKGNFPGRFSGRQFSNSRSEMNVSTLELGDSALYLCASSVVGGPGEQYFGPGTRLTVT.

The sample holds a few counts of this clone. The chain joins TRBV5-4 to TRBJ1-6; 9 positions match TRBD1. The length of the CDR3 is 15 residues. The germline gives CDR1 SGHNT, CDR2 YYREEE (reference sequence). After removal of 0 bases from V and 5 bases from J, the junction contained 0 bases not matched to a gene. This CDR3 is CASSLGTGDNSPLHF. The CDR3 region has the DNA TGTGCCAGCAGCTTGGGGACAGGGGATAATTCACCCCTCCACTTT. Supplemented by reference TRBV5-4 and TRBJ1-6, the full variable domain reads ETGVTQSPTHLIKTRGQQVTLRCSSQSGHNTVSWYQQALGQGPQFIFQYYREEENGRGNFPPRFSGLQFPNYSSELNVNALELDDSALYLCASSLGTGDNSPLHFGNGTRLTVT.

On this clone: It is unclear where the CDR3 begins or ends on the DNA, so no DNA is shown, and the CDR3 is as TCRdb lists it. The CDR3: CASSPFASGSTYEQYF. The gene calls are TRBV12-1 and TRBJ2-7; the D call of TRBD2 is as the table states it, not checked on the DNA. TRBV12-1 is a pseudogene locus. Ends included, the CDR3 has 16 residues.